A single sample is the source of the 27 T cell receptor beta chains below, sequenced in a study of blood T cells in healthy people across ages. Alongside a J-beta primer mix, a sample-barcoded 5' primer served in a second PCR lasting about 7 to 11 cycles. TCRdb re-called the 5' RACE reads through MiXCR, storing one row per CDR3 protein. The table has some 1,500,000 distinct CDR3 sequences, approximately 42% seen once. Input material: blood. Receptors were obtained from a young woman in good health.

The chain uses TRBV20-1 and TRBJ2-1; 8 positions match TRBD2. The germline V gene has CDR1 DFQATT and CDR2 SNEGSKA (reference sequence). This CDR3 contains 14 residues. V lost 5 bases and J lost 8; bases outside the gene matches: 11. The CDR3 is CSAPRRAGDHEQFF. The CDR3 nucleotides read TGCAGTGCTCCCCGACGAGCGGGAGACCATGAGCAGTTCTTC.

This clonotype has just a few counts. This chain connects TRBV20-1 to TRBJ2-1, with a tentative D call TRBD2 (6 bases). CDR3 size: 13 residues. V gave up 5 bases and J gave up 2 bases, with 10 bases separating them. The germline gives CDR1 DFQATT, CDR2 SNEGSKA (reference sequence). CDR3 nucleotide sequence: TGCAGTGCTGGGACTTTCCCCTACAATGAGCAGTTCTTC. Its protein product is CSAGTFPYNEQFF.

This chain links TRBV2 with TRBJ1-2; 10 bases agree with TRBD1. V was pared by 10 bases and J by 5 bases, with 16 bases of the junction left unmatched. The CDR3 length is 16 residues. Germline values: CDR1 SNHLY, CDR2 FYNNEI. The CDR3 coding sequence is TGTGCCACCCTAACCGAAGACAGGGGGCAAGGGTATGGCTACACCTTC. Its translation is CATLTEDRGQGYGYTF.

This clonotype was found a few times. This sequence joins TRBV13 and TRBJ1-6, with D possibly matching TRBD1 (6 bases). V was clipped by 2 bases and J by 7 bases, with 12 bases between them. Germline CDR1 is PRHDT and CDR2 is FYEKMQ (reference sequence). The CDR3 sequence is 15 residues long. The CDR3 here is CASSLRQAVNSPLHF. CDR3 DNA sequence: TGTGCCAGCAGCTTACGACAGGCTGTCAATTCACCCCTCCACTTT.

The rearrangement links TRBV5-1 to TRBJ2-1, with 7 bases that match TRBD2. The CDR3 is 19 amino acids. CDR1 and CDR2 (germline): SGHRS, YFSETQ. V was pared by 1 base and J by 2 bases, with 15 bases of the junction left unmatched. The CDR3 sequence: CASSLQPYQRGNAYNEQFF. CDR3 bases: TGCGCCAGCAGCTTGCAACCTTATCAGCGGGGAAACGCCTACAATGAGCAGTTCTTC.

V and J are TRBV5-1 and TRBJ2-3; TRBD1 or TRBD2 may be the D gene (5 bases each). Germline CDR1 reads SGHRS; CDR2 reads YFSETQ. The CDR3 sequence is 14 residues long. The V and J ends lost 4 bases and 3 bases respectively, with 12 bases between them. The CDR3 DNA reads TGCGCCAGCAGCCCTCAGGGAGATACAGATACGCAGTATTTT. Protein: CASSPQGDTDTQYF.

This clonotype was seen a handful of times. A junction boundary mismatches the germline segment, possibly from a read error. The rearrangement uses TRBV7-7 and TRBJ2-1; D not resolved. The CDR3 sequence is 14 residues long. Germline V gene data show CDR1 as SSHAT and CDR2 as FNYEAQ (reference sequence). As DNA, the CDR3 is TGTGCTAGCAGCGTAACCAGCTCCTACAATGAGCAGTTCTTC. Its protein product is CASSVTSSYNEQFF.

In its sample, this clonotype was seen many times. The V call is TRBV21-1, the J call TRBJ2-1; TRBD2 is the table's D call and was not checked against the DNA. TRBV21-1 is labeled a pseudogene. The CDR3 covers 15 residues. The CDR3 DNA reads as TGTGCCAGCAGCAACCTAGCGGGGTCCTACAATGAGCAGTTCTTC. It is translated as CASSNLAGSYNEQFF.

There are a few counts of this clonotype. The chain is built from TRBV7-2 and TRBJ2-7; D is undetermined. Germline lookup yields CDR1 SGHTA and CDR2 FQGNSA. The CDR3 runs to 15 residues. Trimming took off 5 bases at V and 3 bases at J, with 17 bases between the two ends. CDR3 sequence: CASSRGTTSSYEQYF. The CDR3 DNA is TGTGCCAGCAGCCGAGGCACGACCTCGAGCTACGAGCAGTACTTC.

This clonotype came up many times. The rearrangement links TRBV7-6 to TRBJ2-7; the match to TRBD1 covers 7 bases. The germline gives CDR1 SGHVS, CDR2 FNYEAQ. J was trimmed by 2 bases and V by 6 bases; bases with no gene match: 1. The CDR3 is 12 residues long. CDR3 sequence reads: CASSDRAYEQYF. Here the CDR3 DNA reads TGTGCCAGCAGTGACAGGGCCTACGAGCAGTACTTC.

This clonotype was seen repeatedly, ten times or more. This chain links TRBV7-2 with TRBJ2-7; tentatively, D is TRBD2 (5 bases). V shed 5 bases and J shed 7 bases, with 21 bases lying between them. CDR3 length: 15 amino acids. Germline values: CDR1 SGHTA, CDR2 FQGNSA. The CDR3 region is CASSVEGGYLREQYF. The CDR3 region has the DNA TGTGCCAGCAGCGTAGAGGGTGGATACTTACGTGAGCAGTACTTC.

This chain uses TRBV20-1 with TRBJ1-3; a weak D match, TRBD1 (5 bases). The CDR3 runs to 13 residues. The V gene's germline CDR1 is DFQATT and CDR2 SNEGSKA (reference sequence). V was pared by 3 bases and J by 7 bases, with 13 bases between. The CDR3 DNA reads TGCAGTGCTAGCGTGACAGTAACGAACACCATATATTTT. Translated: CSASVTVTNTIYF.

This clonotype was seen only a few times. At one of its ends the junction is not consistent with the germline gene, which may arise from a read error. The CDR3 coding sequence is TGCGTCAGCAGCCAAGGGACTGGCTCCTACGAGCAGTACTTC. Translated: CVSSQGTGSYEQYF. This sequence joins TRBV4-1 and TRBJ2-7; the D gene is possibly TRBD2 (6 bases). Germline V gene lookup returns CDR1 MGHRA and CDR2 YSYEKL. The length of the CDR3 is 14 residues.

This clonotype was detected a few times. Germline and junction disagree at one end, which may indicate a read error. CDR3: CASTEAFF. In nucleotides, the CDR3 is TGTGCCAGCACTGAAGCTTTCTTT. This chain uses TRBV2 with TRBJ1-1; D call uncertain. CDR1 is SNHLY and CDR2 is FYNNEI in the germline V gene. The CDR3 spans 8 residues.

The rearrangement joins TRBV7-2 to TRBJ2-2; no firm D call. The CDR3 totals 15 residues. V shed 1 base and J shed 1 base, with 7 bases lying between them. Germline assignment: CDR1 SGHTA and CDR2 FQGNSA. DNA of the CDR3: TGTGCCAGCAGCTTAGGGTCCCGGAACACCGGGGAGCTGTTTTTT. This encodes CASSLGSRNTGELFF.

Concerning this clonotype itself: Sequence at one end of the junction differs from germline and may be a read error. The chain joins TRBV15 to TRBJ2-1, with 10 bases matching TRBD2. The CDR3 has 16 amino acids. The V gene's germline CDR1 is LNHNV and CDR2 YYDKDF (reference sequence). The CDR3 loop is CATSGEAGGNGDEQFF. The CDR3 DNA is TGTGCCACCAGCGGAGAAGCGGGAGGGAATGGGGATGAGCAGTTCTTC.

The CDR3 coding sequence is TGTGCCAGCAGCCGGGACAGTCTTTCCTATGGCTACACCTTC. Amino acids: CASSRDSLSYGYTF. This rearrangement joins TRBV7-9 to TRBJ1-2; 7 nucleotides agree with TRBD1. Germline V gene lookup returns CDR1 SEHNR and CDR2 FQNEAQ (reference sequence). Unmatched junction bases numbered 7, after V lost 5 bases and J lost 4 bases. CDR3 length equals 14 residues.

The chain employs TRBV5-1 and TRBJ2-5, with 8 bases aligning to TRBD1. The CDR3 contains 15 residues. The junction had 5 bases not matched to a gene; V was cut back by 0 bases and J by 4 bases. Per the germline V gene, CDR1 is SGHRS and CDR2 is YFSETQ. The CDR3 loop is CASSLGQGIGETQYF. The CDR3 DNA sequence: TGCGCCAGCAGCTTGGGACAGGGGATCGGAGAGACCCAGTACTTC. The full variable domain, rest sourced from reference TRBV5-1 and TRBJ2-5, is KAGVTQTPRYLIKTRGQQVTLSCSPISGHRSVSWYQQTPGQGLQFLFEYFSETQRNKGNFPGRFSGRQFSNSRSEMNVSTLELGDSALYLCASSLGQGIGETQYFGPGTRLLVL.

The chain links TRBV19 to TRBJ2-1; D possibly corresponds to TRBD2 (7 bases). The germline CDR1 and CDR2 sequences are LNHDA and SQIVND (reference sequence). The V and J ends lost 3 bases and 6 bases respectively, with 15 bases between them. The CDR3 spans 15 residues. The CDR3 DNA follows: TGTGCCAGTAGTATCGGGGGGCCTCTCTTCAATGAGCAGTTCTTC. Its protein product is CASSIGGPLFNEQFF.

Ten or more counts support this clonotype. CDR3 in amino acids: CSATGFYNEQFF. The CDR3 coding sequence is TGCAGCGCTACAGGGTTCTACAATGAGCAGTTCTTC. The chain is built from TRBV29-1 and TRBJ2-1; the D gene is possibly TRBD1 (6 bases). Germline V gene sequence: CDR1 SQVTM, CDR2 ANQGSEA. V lost 7 bases and J 3 bases, leaving 10 bases between the germline ends. CDR3 length: 12 residues.

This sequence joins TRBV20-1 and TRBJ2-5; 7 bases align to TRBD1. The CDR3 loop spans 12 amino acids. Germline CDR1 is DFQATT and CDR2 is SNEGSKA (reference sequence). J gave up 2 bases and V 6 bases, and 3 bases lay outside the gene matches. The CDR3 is CSATTGQETQYF. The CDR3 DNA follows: TGCAGTGCGACGACAGGGCAAGAGACCCAGTACTTC.

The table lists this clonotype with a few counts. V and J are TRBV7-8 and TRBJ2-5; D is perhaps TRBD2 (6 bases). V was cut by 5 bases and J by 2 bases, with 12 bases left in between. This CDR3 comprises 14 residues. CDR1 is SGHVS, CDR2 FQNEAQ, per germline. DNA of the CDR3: TGTGCCAGCAGCGTCATAGCGGAGCAAGAGACCCAGTACTTC. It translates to CASSVIAEQETQYF. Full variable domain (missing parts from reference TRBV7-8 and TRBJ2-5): GAGVSQSPRYKVAKRGQDVALRCDPISGHVSLFWYQQALGQGPEFLTYFQNEAQLDKSGLPSDRFFAERPEGSVSTLKIQRTQQEDSAVYLCASSVIAEQETQYFGPGTRLLVL.

The CDR3 nucleotides read TGCGCCAGCAGTGATGGGCGGGGGAGATCCTACGAGCAGTACTTC. Protein: CASSDGRGRSYEQYF. V and J are TRBV10-2 and TRBJ2-7, with 7 nucleotides matching TRBD2. The germline CDR1 and CDR2 sequences are WSHSY and SAAADI. After removal of 3 bases from V and 1 base from J, the junction contained 6 bases not matched to a gene. CDR3 length equals 15 residues.

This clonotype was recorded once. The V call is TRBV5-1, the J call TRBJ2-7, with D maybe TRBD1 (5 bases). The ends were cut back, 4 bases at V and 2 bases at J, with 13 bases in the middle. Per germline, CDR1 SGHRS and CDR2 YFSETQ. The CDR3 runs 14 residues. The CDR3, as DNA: TGCGCCAGCAGCGGAGCGACAGCTCCCTACGAGCAGTACTTC. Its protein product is CASSGATAPYEQYF.

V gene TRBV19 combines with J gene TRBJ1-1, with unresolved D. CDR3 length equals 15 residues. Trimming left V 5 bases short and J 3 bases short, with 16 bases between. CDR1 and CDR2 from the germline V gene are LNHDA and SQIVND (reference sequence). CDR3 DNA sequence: TGTGCCAGTAGTTGGGCGGCGTTAGTGGACACTGAAGCTTTCTTT. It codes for CASSWAALVDTEAFF. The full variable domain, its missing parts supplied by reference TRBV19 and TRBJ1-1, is DGGITQSPKYLFRKEGQNVTLSCEQNLNHDAMYWYRQDPGQGLRLIYYSQIVNDFQKGDIAEGYSVSREKKESFPLTVTSAQKNPTAFYLCASSWAALVDTEAFFGQGTRLTVV.

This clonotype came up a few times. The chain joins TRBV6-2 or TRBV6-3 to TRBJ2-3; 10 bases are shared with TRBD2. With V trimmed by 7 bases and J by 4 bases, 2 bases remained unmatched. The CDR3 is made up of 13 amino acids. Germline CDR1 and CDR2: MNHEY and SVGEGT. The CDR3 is CASTLAGADTQYF. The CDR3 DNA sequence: TGTGCCAGCACCCTAGCGGGAGCAGATACGCAGTATTTT.

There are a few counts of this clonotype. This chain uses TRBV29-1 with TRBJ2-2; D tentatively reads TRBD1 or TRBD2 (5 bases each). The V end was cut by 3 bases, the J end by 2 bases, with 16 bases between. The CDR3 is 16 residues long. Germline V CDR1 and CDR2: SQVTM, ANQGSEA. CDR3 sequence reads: CSVDAGQGVNTGELFF. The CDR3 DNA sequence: TGCAGCGTTGACGCGGGCCAGGGTGTAAACACCGGGGAGCTGTTTTTT.